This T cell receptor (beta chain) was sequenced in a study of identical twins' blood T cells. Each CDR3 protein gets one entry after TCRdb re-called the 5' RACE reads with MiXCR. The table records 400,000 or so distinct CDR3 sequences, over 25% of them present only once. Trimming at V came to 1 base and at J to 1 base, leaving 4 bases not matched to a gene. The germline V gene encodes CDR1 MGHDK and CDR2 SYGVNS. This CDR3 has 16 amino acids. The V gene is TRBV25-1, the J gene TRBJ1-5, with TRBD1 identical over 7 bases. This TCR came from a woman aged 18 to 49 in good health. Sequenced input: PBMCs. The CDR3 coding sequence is TGTGCCAGCAGTGAATGGGACAGAGGAAGCAATCAGCCCCAGCATTTT. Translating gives CASSEWDRGSNQPQHF.